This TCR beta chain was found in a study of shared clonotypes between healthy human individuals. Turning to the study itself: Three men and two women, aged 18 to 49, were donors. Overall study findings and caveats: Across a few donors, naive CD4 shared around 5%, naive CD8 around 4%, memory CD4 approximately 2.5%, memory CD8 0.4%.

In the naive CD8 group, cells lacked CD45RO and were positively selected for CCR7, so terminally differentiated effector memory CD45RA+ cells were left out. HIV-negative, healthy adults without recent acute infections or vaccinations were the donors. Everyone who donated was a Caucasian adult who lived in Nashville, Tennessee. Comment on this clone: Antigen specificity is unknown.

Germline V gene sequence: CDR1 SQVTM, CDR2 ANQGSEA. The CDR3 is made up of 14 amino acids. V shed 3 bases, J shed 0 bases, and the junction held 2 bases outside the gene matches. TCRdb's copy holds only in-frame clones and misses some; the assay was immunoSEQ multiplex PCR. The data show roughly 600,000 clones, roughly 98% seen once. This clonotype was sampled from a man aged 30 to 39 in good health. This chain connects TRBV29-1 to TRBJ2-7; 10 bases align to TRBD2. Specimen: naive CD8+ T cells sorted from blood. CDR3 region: CSVEVAGGSYEQYF. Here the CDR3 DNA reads TGCAGCGTTGAGGTAGCGGGAGGCTCCTACGAGCAGTACTTC.